This T cell receptor (beta chain) was sequenced in a study of long-term antiretroviral therapy in people with HIV. In the study overall: Samples collected earliest predate the 2015 immediate-ART recommendation by about a decade.

Samples held 1-10 million cryopreserved PBMC before DNA extraction. The CDR3 runs 13 residues. Germline CDR1 and CDR2: MNHNY and SVGAGI (reference sequence). About this clone itself: The junction and the germline gene differ at one end; a read error may be behind it.

immunoSEQ v3.0 was run at survey level. Data came from immunoSEQ multiplex PCR; TCRdb stores just in-frame clones and leaves some out. The table has approximately 30,000 clones, roughly 80% seen once. This chain connects TRBV6-6 to TRBJ1-5; 7 bases line up with TRBD1. This TCR was sampled from a man between 18 and 29 years old with HIV. The material was unsorted PBMCs, obtained 1.9 years after starting antiretroviral therapy. This CDR3 is CASSYGGRGHKNF. CDR3 nucleotides: TGTGCCAGCAGTTACGGTGGGAGGGGGCACAAAAATTTT.